Ten or more counts support the clone carrying this TCR beta chain. The entry originates in a study of T cells of healthy individuals. TCRdb used MiXCR to reprocess the 5' RACE reads, holding one entry per CDR3 protein. Among over 95,000 distinct CDR3 sequences, about 16% were seen once, and the ten largest hold 6% to 8%. Germline CDR1 and CDR2: SQVTM and ANQGSEA. V was shortened by 6 bases and J by 8 bases, with 16 bases between the two germline ends. The CDR3 extends over 12 amino acids. This TCR came from a human donor in good health. This sequence joins TRBV29-1 and TRBJ1-2; D is perhaps TRBD1 (6 bases). The CDR3 coding sequence is TGCAGCGTCCGGACACCAGGGGAGGGCTACACCTTC. Protein sequence: CSVRTPGEGYTF.